Following are 10 T cell receptor beta chains from one sample sequenced in a study of cytomegalovirus exposure and HLA in healthy donors. The study ran its PCR with 60 Vbeta and 13 Jbeta primers. Sequencing used immunoSEQ multiplex PCR; TCRdb keeps in-frame clones, though not all of them. The sample gives 200,000 or so clones, about 89% of which show up once; over 1% is in the top ten. Input material: PBMCs. These receptors were collected from a man aged 30-40 years in good health and CMV-seronegative.

This clone appeared a few times. The chain employs TRBV27 and TRBJ1-2, with D possibly being TRBD1 (5 bases). The CDR3 runs 14 residues. Germline CDR1 MNHEY, CDR2 SMNVEV (reference sequence). Trimming removed 6 bases from V and 0 bases from J, with 11 bases in between. The CDR3 nucleotides are TGTGCCAGCAGGAGGACACAACCTAACTATGGCTACACCTTC. Translating gives CASRRTQPNYGYTF.

The rearrangement links TRBV30 to TRBJ2-1, with D tentatively TRBD2 (6 bases). The CDR3 has 15 amino acids. Germline assignment: CDR1 GTSNPN and CDR2 SVGIG (reference sequence). With 2 bases removed from V and 3 bases from J, the gap between germline ends came to 14 bases. CDR3 sequence (DNA): TGTGCCTGGAGTTTGCCGGGACTGAACTACAATGAGCAGTTCTTC. It translates to CAWSLPGLNYNEQFF.

The chain links TRBV19 to TRBJ1-3; the match to TRBD1 covers 8 bases. The CDR3 extends over 18 amino acids. The germline V gene has CDR1 LNHDA and CDR2 SQIVND (reference sequence). V shed 5 bases, J shed 0 bases, and the junction held 12 bases outside the gene matches. The DNA for the CDR3 is TGTGCCAGTAGTCCGTCAAAAGACAGGGGAACCTCTGGAAACACCATATATTTT. As protein: CASSPSKDRGTSGNTIYF.

In regard to this clone: The same CDR3 also results from other DNA sequences found in this sample. The V and J genes are TRBV5-1 and TRBJ2-5; possibly TRBD2 for D (5 bases). The CDR3 has 13 amino acids. In germline, CDR1 is SGHRS, CDR2 YFSETQ. The V gene lost 4 bases and the J gene lost 4 bases, with 11 bases spanning the gap. The CDR3 sequence: CASSLGGGETQYF. The CDR3 DNA reads as TGCGCCAGCAGCCTCGGAGGCGGAGAGACCCAGTACTTC.

A note on this clone: Likely a read error: the CDR3 ends without its conserved phenylalanine or tryptophan. The chain joins TRBV2 to TRBJ1-2; 10 bases are a match to TRBD1. This CDR3 is 15 amino acids long. Germline V CDR1 and CDR2: SNHLY, FYNNEI. The V segment lost 8 bases and the J segment 4 bases; nucleotides outside the gene matches: 10. CDR3 DNA sequence: TGTGCCAGCTCCCGGGACAGGGGATCAAGCTATGGCTACACCCTC. It specifies CASSRDRGSSYGYTL.

The V and J genes are TRBV27 and TRBJ2-3; weak D call: TRBD2 (6 bases). The CDR3 totals 15 residues. The germline V gene encodes CDR1 MNHEY and CDR2 SMNVEV (reference sequence). V shed 6 bases and J shed 6 bases, with 19 bases lying between them. The CDR3, as DNA: TGTGCCAGCAGGGTCGGGTTGGGGAGGTGGGATACGCAGTATTTT. It is translated as CASRVGLGRWDTQYF.

The chain employs TRBV19 and TRBJ2-2; a weak D match, TRBD2 (6 bases). V gave up 11 bases and J gave up 0 bases, with 13 bases separating them. Germline values: CDR1 LNHDA, CDR2 SQIVND (reference sequence). The CDR3 spans 14 residues. The CDR3 protein is CASEAGSNTGELFF. The CDR3 DNA sequence: TGTGCCTCCGAAGCGGGTTCGAACACCGGGGAGCTGTTTTTT.

A single count supports this clone. DNA of the CDR3: TGTGCCAGCAGCCAAGGACGGGATGTCAGAGGCGAGCAGTACTTC. Encoded protein: CASSQGRDVRGEQYF. This rearrangement joins TRBV14 to TRBJ2-7, with D possibly TRBD2 on 5 matching bases. The V end lost 1 base, the J end lost 6 bases, and 16 bases lay between the germline ends. CDR1 is SGHDN, CDR2 FVKESK, per germline. CDR3 size: 15 residues.

The chain joins TRBV5-6 to TRBJ2-3; 8 bases fit TRBD2. Trimming took 0 bases from V and 4 from J; bases not matched to a gene: 4. This CDR3 is built from 15 residues. Germline assignment: CDR1 SGHDT and CDR2 YYEEEE. The CDR3 DNA is TGTGCCAGCAGCTTGGCGGGGGGGGAGGCAGATACGCAGTATTTT. This sequence encodes CASSLAGGEADTQYF.

About this clone itself: This CDR3 fails to terminate in the conserved phenylalanine or tryptophan, so it likely reflects a read error. The chain is built from TRBV4-3 and TRBJ2-7; 8 bases fit TRBD1. This CDR3 contains 15 residues. The V gene end was trimmed by 1 base and the J gene end by 1 base; junction bases not matched to a gene: 3. Germline CDR1 LGHNA, CDR2 YSLEER. The CDR3, as DNA: TGCGCCAGCAGCCAAGCCCAGGGGGCTTCCTACGAGCAGTACCTC. Protein sequence: CASSQAQGASYEQYL.